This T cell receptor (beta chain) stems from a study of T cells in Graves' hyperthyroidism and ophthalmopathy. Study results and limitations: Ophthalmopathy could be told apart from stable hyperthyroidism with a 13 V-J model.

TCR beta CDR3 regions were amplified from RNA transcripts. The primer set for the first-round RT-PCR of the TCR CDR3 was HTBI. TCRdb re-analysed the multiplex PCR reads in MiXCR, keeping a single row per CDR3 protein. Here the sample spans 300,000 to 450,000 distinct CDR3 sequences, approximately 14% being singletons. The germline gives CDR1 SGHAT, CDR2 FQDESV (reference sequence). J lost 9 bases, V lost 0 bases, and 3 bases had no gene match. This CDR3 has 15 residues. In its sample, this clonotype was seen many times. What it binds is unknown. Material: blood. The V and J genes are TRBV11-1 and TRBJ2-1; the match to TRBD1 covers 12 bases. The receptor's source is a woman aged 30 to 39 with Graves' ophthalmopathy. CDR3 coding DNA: TGTGCCAGCAGCTTAGCGGGGACAGGGGGCCTTGAGCAGTTCTTC. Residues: CASSLAGTGGLEQFF.